This paragraph reports one T cell receptor (beta chain). Indicated time point: blood at routine non-recurrence follow-up after resection. Whole RNA, which was extracted from tumor, nontumor lung tissue or frozen PBMC, was sequenced without any cell sorting. MiXCR was run by TCRdb on the 5' RACE reads, yielding one entry per CDR3 protein. Altogether about 120,000 distinct CDR3 sequences are present, 10% to 15% being singletons, with the ten largest covering around 17%. These data belong to a study of spatial heterogeneity in lung cancer. Sample: PBMCs, taken at follow-up. The sequence was obtained from a male donor with early-stage non-small cell lung cancer.

The CDR3 region has the DNA TGTGCCAGCAGTTTCCAGACAGGGGAGACTGAAGCTTTCTTT. Amino acids: CASSFQTGETEAFF. The chain recombines TRBV12-3 or TRBV12-4 with TRBJ1-1; 8 nucleotides match TRBD1. This CDR3 is built from 14 residues. V shed 3 bases, J shed 5 bases, and the junction held 5 bases outside the gene matches.